The 5 T cell receptor beta chains listed next were all sequenced from one sample in a study of blood T cell repertoires in COVID-19. Profiling relied on immunoSEQ multiplex PCR, and the TCRdb table lists in-frame clones only, not all of them. The sample lists tens of thousands of clones; around 77% were seen once. The specimen sequenced was peripheral blood. These receptors all stem from a man between 65 and 80 years old with active or convalescent COVID-19.

This clone was seen a single time. This chain joins TRBV30 and TRBJ2-2; D may be TRBD2 (7 bases). The CDR3 is made up of 15 amino acids. Trimming cost V 2 bases and J 7 bases, with 17 bases left between them. The germline V gene encodes CDR1 GTSNPN and CDR2 SVGIG (reference sequence). Written as DNA, the CDR3 is TGTGCCTGGAGTCAAGGGGGGCGGGGGAGCGGGGAGCTGTTTTTT. Translating gives CAWSQGGRGSGELFF.

The chain recombines TRBV28 with TRBJ2-4, with unresolved D. The germline V gene encodes CDR1 MDHEN and CDR2 SYDVKM. The length of the CDR3 is 15 residues. Deletions cut 4 bases from V and 1 base from J, with 11 bases between. CDR3 sequence (DNA): TGTGCCAGCAGTTCCCCTGTGGAGGCCAAAAACATTCAGTACTTC. This codes for CASSSPVEAKNIQYF. The complete variable domain, with remaining parts taken from reference TRBV28 and TRBJ2-4, reads DVKVTQSSRYLVKRTGEKVFLECVQDMDHENMFWYRQDPGLGLRLIYFSYDVKMKEKGDIPEGYSVSREKKERFSLILESASTNQTSMYLCASSSPVEAKNIQYFGAGTRLSVL.

This chain links TRBV4-1 with TRBJ1-2; D might be TRBD1 (6 bases). The CDR3 has 15 residues. V lost 0 bases and J 2 bases, leaving 10 bases between the germline ends. CDR1 MGHRA and CDR2 YSYEKL come from the germline V gene. This CDR3 reads CASSQEGQKNYGYTF. For the CDR3, the DNA is TGCGCCAGCAGCCAAGAGGGACAAAAAAACTATGGCTACACCTTC.

This chain uses TRBV10-3 with TRBJ1-2; 9 nucleotides match TRBD1. The CDR3 length is 13 residues. V lost 4 bases, J lost 8 bases, and 5 bases stayed unmatched. Germline-derived CDR1 and CDR2 are ENHRY and SYGVKD. DNA for the CDR3: TGTGCCATCAGTGGAAGGACAGGGGAGGGCTACACCTTC. Its protein is CAISGRTGEGYTF.

In its sample, this clone was seen once. The chain uses TRBV10-1 and TRBJ2-2, with 11 bases fitting TRBD2. The CDR3 extends over 20 amino acids. After removal of 4 bases from V and 4 bases from J, the junction contained 17 bases not matched to a gene. Germline V gene lookup returns CDR1 WNHNN and CDR2 SYGVQD (reference sequence). This CDR3 reads CASSARLAGGKDLRTGELFF. Written as DNA, the CDR3 is TGCGCCAGCAGTGCCAGGCTAGCGGGGGGCAAAGATTTACGCACCGGGGAGCTGTTTTTT.